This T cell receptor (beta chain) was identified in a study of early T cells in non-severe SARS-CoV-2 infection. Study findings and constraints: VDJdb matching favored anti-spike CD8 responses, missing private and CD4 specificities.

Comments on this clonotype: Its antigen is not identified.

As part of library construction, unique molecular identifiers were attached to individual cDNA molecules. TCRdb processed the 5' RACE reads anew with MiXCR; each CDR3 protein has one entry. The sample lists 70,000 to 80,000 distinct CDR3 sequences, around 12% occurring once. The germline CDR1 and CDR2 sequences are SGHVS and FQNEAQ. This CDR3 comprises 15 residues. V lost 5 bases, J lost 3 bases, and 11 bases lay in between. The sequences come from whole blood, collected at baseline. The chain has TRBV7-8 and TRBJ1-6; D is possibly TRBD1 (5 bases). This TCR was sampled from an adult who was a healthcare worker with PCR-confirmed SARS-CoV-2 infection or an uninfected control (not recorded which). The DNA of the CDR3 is TGTGCCAGCAGCCCGACAGCCCTCTATAATTCACCCCTCCACTTT. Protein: CASSPTALYNSPLHF. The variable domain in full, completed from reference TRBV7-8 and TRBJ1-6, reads GAGVSQSPRYKVAKRGQDVALRCDPISGHVSLFWYQQALGQGPEFLTYFQNEAQLDKSGLPSDRFFAERPEGSVSTLKIQRTQQEDSAVYLCASSPTALYNSPLHFGNGTRLTVT.